The clone carrying this TCR beta chain was counted ten times or more. The sample belongs to a study of regulatory T cells in long-lasting Graves disease. The V end was cut by 8 bases, the J end by 2 bases, with 15 bases between. In germline, CDR1 is KGHSH, CDR2 LQKENI. This CDR3 has 14 amino acids. Time point of the sample: newly diagnosed GD, antithyroid drugs for less than 3 months. After RNA was extracted from PBMCs, the TCR library was made from it. In this cohort, patients came from an endocrinology department located in Xi'an, China. In building TCR beta libraries, iRepertoire HTBI primers were used together with Arm-PCR of CDR3 regions. MiXCR was run by TCRdb on the multiplex PCR reads, yielding one entry per CDR3 protein. The sample contains 350,000 to 450,000 distinct CDR3 sequences, 15% of which appear only once. This same sample was also taken into another study, of T cells in Graves' hyperthyroidism and ophthalmopathy.

The TCR originated in a woman between 35 and 50 years old with Graves disease. The chain carries TRBV18 and TRBJ2-5; unclear D gene. The sequencing used peripheral blood mononuclear cells (PBMCs), collected at new diagnosis, from a patient treated with antithyroid drugs. In nucleotides, the CDR3 is TGTGCCAGCAGCCCTAGGGCGGAACAAGAGACCCAGTACTTC. This encodes CASSPRAEQETQYF.